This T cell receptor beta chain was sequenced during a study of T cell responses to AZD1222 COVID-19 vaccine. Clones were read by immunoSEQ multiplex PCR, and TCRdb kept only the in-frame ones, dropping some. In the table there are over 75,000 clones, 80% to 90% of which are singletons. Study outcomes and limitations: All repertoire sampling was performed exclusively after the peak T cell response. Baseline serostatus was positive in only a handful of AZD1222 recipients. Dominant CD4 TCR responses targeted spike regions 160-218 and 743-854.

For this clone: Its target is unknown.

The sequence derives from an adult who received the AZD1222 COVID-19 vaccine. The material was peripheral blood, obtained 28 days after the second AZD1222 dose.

CDR3 loop: CAWRADVNTEAFF. The CDR3 DNA sequence: TGTGCCTGGAGAGCAGATGTAAACACTGAAGCTTTCTTT. The chain has TRBV30 and TRBJ1-1, with D hard to call. CDR1 is GTSNPN and CDR2 is SVGIG in the germline V gene (reference sequence). With 3 bases removed from V and 2 bases from J, the gap between germline ends came to 10 bases. The CDR3 spans 13 residues.